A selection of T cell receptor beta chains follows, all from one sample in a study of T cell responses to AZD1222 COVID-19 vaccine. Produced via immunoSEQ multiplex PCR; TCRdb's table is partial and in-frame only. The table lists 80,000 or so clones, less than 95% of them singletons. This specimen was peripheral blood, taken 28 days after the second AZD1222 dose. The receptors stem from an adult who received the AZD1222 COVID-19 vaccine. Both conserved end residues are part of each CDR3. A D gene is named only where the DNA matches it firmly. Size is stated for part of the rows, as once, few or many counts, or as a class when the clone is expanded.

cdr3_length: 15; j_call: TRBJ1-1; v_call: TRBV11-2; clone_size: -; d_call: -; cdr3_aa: CASSLILRGNTEAFF; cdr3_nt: TGTGCCAGCAGCCTAATTTTGCGGGGAAACACTGAAGCTTTCTTT
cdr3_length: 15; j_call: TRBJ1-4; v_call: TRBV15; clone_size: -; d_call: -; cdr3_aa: CATSRVRGDDEKLFF; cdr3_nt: TGTGCCACCAGCAGAGTCCGGGGGGACGATGAAAAACTGTTTTTT
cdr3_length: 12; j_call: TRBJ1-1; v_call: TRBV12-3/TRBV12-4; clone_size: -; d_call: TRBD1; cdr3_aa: CASGRGSTEAFF; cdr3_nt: TGTGCCAGCGGCAGGGGGAGTACTGAAGCTTTCTTT
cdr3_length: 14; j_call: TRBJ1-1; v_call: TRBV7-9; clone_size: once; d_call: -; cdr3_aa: CASSPGQANTEAFF; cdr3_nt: TGTGCCAGCAGCCCGGGACAAGCGAACACTGAAGCTTTCTTT
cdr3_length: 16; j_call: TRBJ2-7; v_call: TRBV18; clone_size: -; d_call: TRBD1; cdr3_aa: CASSPVGTGTTGEQYF; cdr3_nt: TGTGCCAGCTCACCCGTGGGGACAGGAACGACTGGCGAGCAGTACTTC
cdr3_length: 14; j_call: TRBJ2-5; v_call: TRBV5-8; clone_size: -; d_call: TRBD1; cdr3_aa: CASSRDRARETQYF; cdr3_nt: TGTGCCAGCAGCCGAGACAGGGCGAGGGAGACCCAGTACTTC
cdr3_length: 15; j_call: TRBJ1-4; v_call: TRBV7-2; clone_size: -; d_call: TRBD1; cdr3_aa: CASSFSQGAREKLFF; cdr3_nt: TGTGCCAGCAGCTTCTCACAGGGGGCAAGGGAAAAACTGTTTTTT
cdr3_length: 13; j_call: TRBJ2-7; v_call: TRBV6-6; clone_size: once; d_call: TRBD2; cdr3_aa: CASRLAGNYEQYF; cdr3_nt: TGTGCCAGCAGACTAGCGGGAAACTACGAGCAGTACTTC
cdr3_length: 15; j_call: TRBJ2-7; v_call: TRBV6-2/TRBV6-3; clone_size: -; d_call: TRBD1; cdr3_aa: CASSRGQGPSYEQYF; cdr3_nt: TGTGCCAGCAGTCGGGGACAGGGGCCCTCCTACGAGCAGTACTTC
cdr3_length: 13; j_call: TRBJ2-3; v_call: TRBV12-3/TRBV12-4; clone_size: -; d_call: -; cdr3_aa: CASSFSGTDTQYF; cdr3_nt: TGTGCCAGCAGTTTTAGCGGCACAGATACGCAGTATTTT
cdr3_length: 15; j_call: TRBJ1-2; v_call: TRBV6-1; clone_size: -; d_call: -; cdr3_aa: CASSEASGLGYGYTF; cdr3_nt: TGTGCCAGCAGTGAAGCCTCAGGGTTGGGATACGGCTACACCTTC
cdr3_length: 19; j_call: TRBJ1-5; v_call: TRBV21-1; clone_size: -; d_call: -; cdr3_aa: CASRGGDTAPFYSNQPQHF; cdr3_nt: TGTGCCAGCAGAGGAGGGGACACGGCACCCTTTTATAGCAATCAGCCCCAGCATTTT
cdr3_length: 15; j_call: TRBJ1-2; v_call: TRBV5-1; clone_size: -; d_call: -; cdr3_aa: CASKDSMLANYGYTF; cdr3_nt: TGCGCCAGCAAGGACAGCATGTTAGCTAACTATGGCTACACCTTC
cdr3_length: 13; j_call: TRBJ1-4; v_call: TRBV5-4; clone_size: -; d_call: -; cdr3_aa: CASSSSRNEKLFF; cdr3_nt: TGTGCCAGCAGCTCCTCTCGTAATGAAAAACTGTTTTTT
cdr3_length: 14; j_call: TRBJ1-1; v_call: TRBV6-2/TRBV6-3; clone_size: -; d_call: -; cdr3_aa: CASSYERDSPEAFF; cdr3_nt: TGTGCCAGCAGTTACGAGAGAGACTCTCCTGAAGCTTTCTTT
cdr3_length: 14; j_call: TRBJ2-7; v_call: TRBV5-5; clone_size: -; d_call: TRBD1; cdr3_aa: CASSASGTGTEQYF; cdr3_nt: TGTGCCAGCAGCGCCTCCGGGACAGGGACCGAGCAGTACTTC
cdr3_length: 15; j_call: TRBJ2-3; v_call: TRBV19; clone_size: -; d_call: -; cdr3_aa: CASSTILASTDTQYF; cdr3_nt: TGTGCCAGTAGTACTATTTTAGCTAGCACAGATACGCAGTATTTT
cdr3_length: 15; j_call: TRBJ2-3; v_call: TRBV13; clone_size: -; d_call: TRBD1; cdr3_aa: CASSRTGGGTDTQYF; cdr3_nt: TGTGCCAGCAGCAGGACAGGGGGGGGTACAGATACGCAGTATTTT
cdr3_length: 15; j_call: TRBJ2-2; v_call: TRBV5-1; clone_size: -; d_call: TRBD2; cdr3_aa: CASSFSGTRTGELFF; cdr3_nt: TGCGCCAGCAGCTTTAGCGGGACCCGCACCGGGGAGCTGTTTTTT
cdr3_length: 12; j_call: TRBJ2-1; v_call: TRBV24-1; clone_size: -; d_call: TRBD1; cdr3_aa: CATRQGGNEQFF; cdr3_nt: TGTGCCACCCGACAGGGTGGAAATGAGCAGTTCTTC
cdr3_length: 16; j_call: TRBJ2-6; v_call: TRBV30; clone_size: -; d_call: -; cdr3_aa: CAWSVYSTPGANVLTF; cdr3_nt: TGTGCCTGGAGTGTATACAGTACCCCTGGGGCCAACGTCCTGACTTTC
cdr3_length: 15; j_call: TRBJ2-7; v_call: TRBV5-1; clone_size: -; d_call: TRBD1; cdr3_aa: CASRLGWDSSYEQYF; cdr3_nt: TGCGCCAGCAGGCTGGGGTGGGACAGCTCCTACGAGCAGTACTTC
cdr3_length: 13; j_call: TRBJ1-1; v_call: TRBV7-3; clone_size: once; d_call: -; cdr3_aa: CASSFTVNTEAFF; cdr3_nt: TGTGCCAGCAGCTTCACAGTGAACACTGAAGCTTTCTTT
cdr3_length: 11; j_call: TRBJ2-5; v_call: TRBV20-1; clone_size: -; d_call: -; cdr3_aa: CSADHQETQYF; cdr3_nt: TGCAGTGCAGACCACCAAGAGACCCAGTACTTC
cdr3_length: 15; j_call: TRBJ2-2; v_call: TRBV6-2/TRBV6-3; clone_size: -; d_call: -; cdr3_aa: CASSPRTRNTGELFF; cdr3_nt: TGTGCCAGCAGCCCTCGGACCAGAAACACCGGGGAGCTGTTTTTT
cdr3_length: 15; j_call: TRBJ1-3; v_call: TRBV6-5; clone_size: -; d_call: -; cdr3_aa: CASSLPGAAGNTIYF; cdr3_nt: TGTGCCAGTTCCTTGCCAGGGGCGGCAGGAAACACCATATATTTT
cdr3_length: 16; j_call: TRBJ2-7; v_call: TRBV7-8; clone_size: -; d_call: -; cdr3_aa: CASSLVPLANSYEQYF; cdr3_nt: TGTGCCAGCAGCTTAGTCCCTCTAGCGAACTCCTACGAGCAGTACTTC